Detailed here is one T cell receptor (beta chain). This clonotype was seen at least ten times. It lacks a known antigen. Base qualities are not provided; no much larger clone lies one nucleotide away. Libraries were built with multiplex PCR. The run used an Illumina HiSeq 4000. CDR3 regions were amplified by Arm-PCR with iRepertoire HTBI primers to construct TCR beta libraries. Before sequencing, the PCR products underwent gel purification. The authors' analysis ran thus. Gene usage analysis of CDR3 amino acid clonotypes used the approximately 56 TRBV and more than 13 TRBJ segments found across samples. COPE and FqMerger were used to merge the filtered high-quality paired reads into contigs. Contigs were aligned with BLAST to IMGT TRBV, TRBD and TRBJ reference genes, and CDR3 was defined per IMGT. Any clonotype with a frequency above 0.1% was classified as a highly expanded clone. Shannon entropy served as the measure of repertoire diversity, while the Gini coefficient captured V-J evenness. Public clonotypes were defined as clonotypes shared by more than one individual. TCRdb reprocessed the public reads (quality trimming at Q25 with fastp, clone calling with MiXCR) and kept in-frame beta chains. Rows matching on CDR3 protein sequence are summarized as one entry with the most common DNA and genes. None of the V and J calls come from the authors' own analysis; TCRdb made them. The sample table contains under 450,000 distinct CDR3 sequences; only one count was recorded for less than 30% of them. The ten largest clonotypes hold around 30% of the sample.

This specimen belongs to a study of regulatory T cells in long-lasting Graves disease (dated by TCRdb to the early 2020s). With respect to the entire study: To count as having persistent Graves' disease, a patient had to have received antithyroid drug treatment for over 5 years with TSH receptor autoantibodies remaining persistently positive. A total of roughly 33 samples were covered by TCR sequencing, comprising approximately 13 persistent and 20 newly diagnosed Graves' disease patients. The study was registered as a clinical trial and conducted in China. Patients with persistent Graves' disease were compared with patients with newly diagnosed Graves' disease using TCR sequencing and RNA sequencing of peripheral blood. Antithyroid drugs had been taken for 10 to 13 years on average by persistent Graves' disease patients in the clinical cohort. The investigation overall reported the following: Persistent disease showed preferential use of TRBV28, TRBJ1-2 and TRBJ2-5, whereas newly diagnosed disease favored TRBV20-1 and TRBJ2-1. Compared with newly diagnosed patients, persistent Graves' disease patients had lower TCR Shannon entropy and fewer highly expanded clones, which suggests clonal expansion. The authors acknowledged the small sample size as a limitation that may reduce accuracy. Sequencing and analysis were limited to the TCR beta chain. Because the primary lesion, thyroid tissue, could not be accessed, the study looked at peripheral blood alone. A larger number of public clonotypes was shared among persistent patients (2,741) than among newly diagnosed patients (around 880).

The sample's time point label is to be understood as: persistent/refractory GD, antithyroid drugs over 5 years with positive TRAb. For both TCR sequencing and RNA sequencing, RNA was extracted from PBMCs in TRIzol. Graves' disease was diagnosed according to American Thyroid Association guidelines. Recruitment of patients was carried out at an endocrinology department in Xi'an, China. Each patient gave approximately 9 milliliters of peripheral blood, collected in an EDTA anticoagulant tube. PBMCs were isolated by Ficoll Paque Plus density gradient separation without further T cell sorting. An Agilent 2100 Bioanalyzer and agarose gel were used to check RNA quality, while a NanoDrop 2000 measured RNA concentration. The germline V gene gives CDR1 as SGHAT and CDR2 as FQNNGV. The CDR3 starts with the cysteine, ends with the phenylalanine, and has 15 residues. Only CDR3 DNA remains: 45 bases, in frame from the first base. At the junction V is shortened by 4 bases and J by 8 bases, with 18 bases in between.

Here the chain combines TRBV11-2 and TRBJ2-4, with no reliable assignment of the D segment. This TCR was recovered from a woman between 40 and 50 years old with Graves disease. Donor details come from another sample of the same person, matched by shared clones. Sample: peripheral blood mononuclear cells (PBMCs), taken when the disease was refractory, from a patient treated with antithyroid drugs. The DNA sequence follows: TGTGCCAGCAGCTCCGTTCCCGGGCCCGGGCACATTCAGTACTTC. It translates as CASSSVPGPGHIQYF.